This T cell receptor beta chain stems from a study of early T cells in non-severe SARS-CoV-2 infection. On the study more broadly: It was bulk RNA from unsorted whole blood that was sequenced, and the chains were unpaired. Findings of the study overall: Matches to VDJdb favored anti-spike CD8 responses and missed private and CD4 specificities.

This clonotype was counted ten times or more. Its antigen remains unidentified. Per germline, CDR1 ENHRY and CDR2 SYGVKD. The CDR3 totals 15 residues. V was clipped by 3 bases and J by 1 base, with 12 bases between them. The TCR library protocol was used to attach unique molecular identifiers. These identifiers were attached to individual cDNA molecules. MiXCR was run by TCRdb on the 5' RACE reads, yielding one entry per CDR3 protein. Here the sample spans just under 65,000 distinct CDR3 sequences, approximately 14% being singletons. V and J are TRBV10-3 and TRBJ1-1, with D perhaps matching TRBD1 (6 bases). The source is an adult who was a healthcare worker with PCR-confirmed SARS-CoV-2 infection or an uninfected control (not recorded which). Sequencing input: whole blood. DNA of the CDR3: TGTGCCATCAGTGACTACAGGGTATCGAACACTGAAGCTTTCTTT. This codes for CAISDYRVSNTEAFF.